Shown below are 6 T cell receptor beta chains from a single sample sequenced in a study of T cell repertoires in cytomegalovirus infection. From the reads, TCRdb called clonotypes with MiXCR, one entry per CDR3 protein. There are about 490,000 distinct CDR3 sequences in the sample; around 10% occur only once, and 10% to 13% lies in the top ten. The specimen was PBMCs. The receptors shown here come from a human donor in good health (CMV status not recorded). Some clones in this sample may be carry-over from other donors' samples.

CDR3 DNA sequence: TGTGCCAGCAGATCTTATTCTGGAAACACCATATATTTT. Amino acid sequence: CASRSYSGNTIYF. The chain combines TRBV11-2 with TRBJ1-3, with D hard to call. Per the germline V gene, CDR1 is SGHAT and CDR2 is FQNNGV. V lost 6 bases, J lost 1 base, and 7 bases lay in between. This CDR3 has 13 amino acids.

The table lists this clonotype with many counts. V usage is TRBV20-1 and J usage is TRBJ2-3, with D possibly TRBD2 on 6 matching bases. CDR3 length: 16 amino acids. The V gene lost 0 bases and the J gene lost 2 bases, with 15 bases spanning the gap. CDR1 is DFQATT and CDR2 is SNEGSKA in the germline V gene (reference sequence). The CDR3 nucleotides read TGCAGTGCTAGAGATCCCTCGGGACTCTTCACAGATACGCAGTATTTT. It yields the protein CSARDPSGLFTDTQYF.

V usage is TRBV6-6 and J usage is TRBJ1-5; D call uncertain. Trimming took off 2 bases at V and 6 bases at J, with 11 bases between the two ends. Germline V CDR1 and CDR2: MNHNY, SVGAGI (reference sequence). The CDR3 sequence is 14 residues long. Here the CDR3 DNA reads TGTGCCAGCAGTTACCGGGCAGGTTCTCAGCCCCAGCATTTT. Protein product: CASSYRAGSQPQHF.

The chain has TRBV29-1 and TRBJ2-5; D is uncertain. The V gene's germline CDR1 is SQVTM and CDR2 ANQGSEA. The CDR3 sequence is 12 residues long. Deletions cut 3 bases from V and 5 bases from J, with 10 bases between. The CDR3 bases are TGCAGCGTTGATCAAAACGTTGAGACCCAGTACTTC. Its translation is CSVDQNVETQYF.

The chain employs TRBV5-5 and TRBJ2-1; D is perhaps TRBD1 or TRBD2 (5 bases each). CDR1 is SGHKS and CDR2 is YYEKEE in the germline V gene (reference sequence). The CDR3 has 13 amino acids. Trimming pared 0 bases from V and 10 bases from J, leaving 11 bases between. The CDR3 region has the DNA TGTGCCAGCAGCTTGGCGAGGGGACCCGAGCAGTTCTTC. Protein sequence: CASSLARGPEQFF.

This clonotype came up many times. J is TRBJ2-1 and V is TRBV6-1, with TRBD2 matching 9 bases. The CDR3 sequence is 14 residues long. V lost 8 bases, J lost 2 bases, and 4 bases stayed unmatched. Germline values: CDR1 MNHNS, CDR2 SASEGT. The chain's CDR3 is CASPPSGTYNEQFF. CDR3 coding DNA: TGTGCCAGCCCCCCTAGCGGGACCTACAATGAGCAGTTCTTC.